This paragraph covers one T cell receptor beta chain sequence. The antigen remains unidentified. This entry belongs to a study of T cell responses to AZD1222 COVID-19 vaccine. Across the study: The analysis combined second doses at about 4 or about 12 weeks.

General study findings and limits: It should be noted that donors were predominantly white British and more often female, and clonal diversity was possibly underestimated.

Using immunoSEQ multiplex PCR, the repertoire was profiled, and TCRdb retains in-frame clones only, with some absent. The table includes around 95,000 clones, about 83% detected once. Trimming took 1 base from V and 3 from J; bases not matched to a gene: 7. The CDR3 loop spans 15 amino acids. Germline CDR1 and CDR2: SGHRS and YFSETQ. V usage is TRBV5-1 and J usage is TRBJ2-7; 7 bases map to TRBD2. The TCR was taken from an adult in good health. The sample here was peripheral blood, taken on day 0 of AZD1222 vaccination. Written as DNA, the CDR3 is TGCGCCAGCAGCTTGCGTAGTACGGGGGGCTACGAGCAGTACTTC. Encoded protein: CASSLRSTGGYEQYF.